A selection of T cell receptor beta chains follows, all from one sample in a study of cytomegalovirus exposure and HLA in healthy donors. Assay: immunoSEQ multiplex PCR; the TCRdb copy retains only in-frame clones and omits some. The sample records about 120,000 clones, roughly four fifths being singletons. The sample taken for sequencing was PBMCs. Receptors originate from a male donor in good health and CMV-seronegative. The CDR3 runs from the conserved cysteine through the conserved F or W. The D gene is left open where the match is weak. Clone size is not always given. Where it is, it says once, few, many or a class for expanded clones.

abundance: -
len: 14
d_gene: TRBD2
v_gene: TRBV7-3
j_gene: TRBJ2-7
CDR3nt: TGTGCCAGCACCTTACTAGCGGACTCCTACGAGCAGTACTTC
CDR3aa: CASTLLADSYEQYF

abundance: few
len: 12
d_gene: -
v_gene: TRBV30
j_gene: TRBJ1-2
CDR3nt: TGTGCCTGGATGCAGGCTAACTATGGCTACACCTTC
CDR3aa: CAWMQANYGYTF

abundance: -
len: 14
d_gene: -
v_gene: TRBV29-1
j_gene: TRBJ2-3
CDR3nt: TGCAGCGTTGGAGGTGTCTTTCCCACAGATACGCAGTATTTT
CDR3aa: CSVGGVFPTDTQYF

abundance: -
len: 15
d_gene: TRBD2
v_gene: TRBV7-2
j_gene: TRBJ2-7
CDR3nt: TGTGCCAGCAGCTTAGGGACTAGCGGGGGGAACGAGCAGTACTTC
CDR3aa: CASSLGTSGGNEQYF

abundance: -
len: 17
d_gene: -
v_gene: TRBV28
j_gene: TRBJ1-4
CDR3nt: TGTGCCAGCAGCCCAATGGGCCGGGGGGAAACTAATGAAAAACTGTTTTTT
CDR3aa: CASSPMGRGETNEKLFF

abundance: -
len: 14
d_gene: TRBD1
v_gene: TRBV7-9
j_gene: TRBJ1-2
CDR3nt: TGTGCCAGCAGCCGCGGACAGGGGGACAATGGCTACACCTTC
CDR3aa: CASSRGQGDNGYTF

abundance: -
len: 16
d_gene: -
v_gene: TRBV28
j_gene: TRBJ2-3
CDR3nt: TGTGCCAGCCTCTCTAACCCCGGGACTCACGGCGATACGCAGTATTTT
CDR3aa: CASLSNPGTHGDTQYF

abundance: -
len: 15
d_gene: TRBD1
v_gene: TRBV5-1
j_gene: TRBJ2-1
CDR3nt: TGCGCCAGCAGCTTGGCACAGGGGGCCTACAATGAGCAGTTCTTC
CDR3aa: CASSLAQGAYNEQFF

abundance: -
len: 17
d_gene: -
v_gene: TRBV28
j_gene: TRBJ2-7
CDR3nt: TGTGCCACTCAACCGACAGGTTCGCTCCTAGGGTCCTACGAGCAGTATTTC
CDR3aa: CATQPTGSLLGSYEQYF

abundance: -
len: 13
d_gene: -
v_gene: TRBV5-1
j_gene: TRBJ1-1
CDR3nt: TGCGCCAGCACCGCGAGGGGGGGCACTGAAGCTTTCTTT
CDR3aa: CASTARGGTEAFF

abundance: -
len: 11
d_gene: -
v_gene: TRBV30
j_gene: TRBJ1-2
CDR3nt: TGTGCCTGGGGGGGGTATAATGGCTACACCTTC
CDR3aa: CAWGGYNGYTF

abundance: -
len: 17
d_gene: TRBD1
v_gene: TRBV7-9
j_gene: TRBJ1-5
CDR3nt: TGTGCCAGCAGCGCCCCCGGGACAGGGGTCAGCAATCAGCCCCAGCATTTT
CDR3aa: CASSAPGTGVSNQPQHF

abundance: -
len: 12
d_gene: -
v_gene: TRBV7-9
j_gene: TRBJ2-1
CDR3nt: TGTGCCAGCAGCTTAGGGGACTCGAGGCAGTTCTTC
CDR3aa: CASSLGDSRQFF

abundance: -
len: 15
d_gene: -
v_gene: TRBV28
j_gene: TRBJ2-3
CDR3nt: TGTGCCAGCATCGAGCAGGGGACCCGCACAGATACGCAGTATTTT
CDR3aa: CASIEQGTRTDTQYF

abundance: few
len: 14
d_gene: TRBD1
v_gene: TRBV28
j_gene: TRBJ2-7
CDR3nt: TGTGCCAGCAGTCCAGACAGGGTTCGGATCGAGCAGTACTTC
CDR3aa: CASSPDRVRIEQYF

abundance: -
len: 17
d_gene: TRBD1
v_gene: TRBV28
j_gene: TRBJ2-1
CDR3nt: TGTGCCAGCAGACCTTTCCCGGGACAGGGGGCCGGCAATGAGCAGTTCTTC
CDR3aa: CASRPFPGQGAGNEQFF

abundance: -
len: 19
d_gene: -
v_gene: TRBV7-9
j_gene: TRBJ1-6
CDR3nt: TGTGCCAGCACAGCGTCAGGCGGCCCCACGGGATCCTATAATTCACCCCTCCACTTT
CDR3aa: CASTASGGPTGSYNSPLHF

abundance: -
len: 13
d_gene: TRBD1
v_gene: TRBV28
j_gene: TRBJ2-7
CDR3nt: TGTGCCAGCGGGGGGACAGGGGACCACGAGCAGTACTTC
CDR3aa: CASGGTGDHEQYF

abundance: once
len: 14
d_gene: -
v_gene: TRBV27
j_gene: TRBJ1-1
CDR3nt: TGTGCCAGCAGTGAGAAGGGAGGGAACACTGAAGCTTTCTTT
CDR3aa: CASSEKGGNTEAFF

abundance: -
len: 15
d_gene: -
v_gene: TRBV27
j_gene: TRBJ1-6
CDR3nt: TGTGCCAGCACCCCTCTGACAGCCTATAATTCACCCCTCCACTTT
CDR3aa: CASTPLTAYNSPLHF

abundance: -
len: 15
d_gene: TRBD2
v_gene: TRBV7-9
j_gene: TRBJ2-3
CDR3nt: TGTGCCAGCAGCGCGGGACTAGGGAGCACAGATACGCAGTATTTT
CDR3aa: CASSAGLGSTDTQYF

abundance: -
len: 17
d_gene: TRBD2
v_gene: TRBV14
j_gene: TRBJ2-1
CDR3nt: TGTGCCAGCAGCCCGGGGACTAGCCGTAGCTCCTACAATGAGCAGTTCTTC
CDR3aa: CASSPGTSRSSYNEQFF

abundance: once
len: 17
d_gene: -
v_gene: TRBV5-1
j_gene: TRBJ2-5
CDR3nt: TGCGCCAGCAGCTCCGGTGCCGGGGGAATATACCAAGAGACCCAGTACTTC
CDR3aa: CASSSGAGGIYQETQYF

abundance: -
len: 13
d_gene: -
v_gene: TRBV29-1
j_gene: TRBJ2-5
CDR3nt: TGCAGCGTACCACAGGGTGGGCGAGAGACCCAGTACTTC
CDR3aa: CSVPQGGRETQYF

abundance: -
len: 16
d_gene: TRBD1
v_gene: TRBV9
j_gene: TRBJ2-3
CDR3nt: TGTGCCAGCAGCAACGTAGGACAGGGGGGAACAGATACGCAGTATTTT
CDR3aa: CASSNVGQGGTDTQYF

abundance: -
len: 14
d_gene: TRBD1
v_gene: TRBV30
j_gene: TRBJ2-3
CDR3nt: TGTGCCCGGAGTCGGGCAGGGGGTCCAGATACGCAGTATTTT
CDR3aa: CARSRAGGPDTQYF

abundance: few
len: 12
d_gene: -
v_gene: TRBV28
j_gene: TRBJ1-2
CDR3nt: TGTGCCACCACCGACAGAAACTATGGCTACACCTTC
CDR3aa: CATTDRNYGYTF

abundance: once
len: 15
d_gene: TRBD2
v_gene: TRBV28
j_gene: TRBJ2-7
CDR3nt: TGTGCCAGCAGTTCCGGACTAGCGGGAGCCTACGAGCAGTACTTC
CDR3aa: CASSSGLAGAYEQYF

abundance: few
len: 15
d_gene: TRBD2
v_gene: TRBV9
j_gene: TRBJ2-3
CDR3nt: TGTGCCAGCAGCGTAGCGGGAGGGTCCTCAGATACGCAGTATTTT
CDR3aa: CASSVAGGSSDTQYF

abundance: -
len: 15
d_gene: TRBD1
v_gene: TRBV11-2
j_gene: TRBJ2-4
CDR3nt: TGTGCCAGCAGCCCACCAGGGGGCCCCTCAAACATTCAGTACTTC
CDR3aa: CASSPPGGPSNIQYF

abundance: -
len: 15
d_gene: TRBD2
v_gene: TRBV28
j_gene: TRBJ2-7
CDR3nt: TGTGCCAGCAGTTTATCCGGGAGGATCGGCTACGAGCAGTACTTC
CDR3aa: CASSLSGRIGYEQYF

abundance: -
len: 14
d_gene: TRBD2
v_gene: TRBV2
j_gene: TRBJ2-7
CDR3nt: TGTGCCAGCAGGCCGGGACTAGCGGGACAGGGGCAGTACTTC
CDR3aa: CASRPGLAGQGQYF

abundance: -
len: 17
d_gene: -
v_gene: TRBV27
j_gene: TRBJ2-1
CDR3nt: TGTGCCAGCAGTCCAAGCAAGCTTTTAAGCTCCTACAATGAGCAGTTCTTC
CDR3aa: CASSPSKLLSSYNEQFF

abundance: -
len: 14
d_gene: TRBD2
v_gene: TRBV5-4
j_gene: TRBJ2-3
CDR3nt: TGTGCTCTGCAGCGGGAGGCCCGCGAAGATACGCAGTATTTT
CDR3aa: CALQREAREDTQYF

abundance: -
len: 13
d_gene: TRBD1
v_gene: TRBV7-2
j_gene: TRBJ1-2
CDR3nt: TGTGCCAGCAGCCGGACAGGGGGTAATGGCTACACCTTC
CDR3aa: CASSRTGGNGYTF

abundance: -
len: 11
d_gene: -
v_gene: TRBV20-1
j_gene: TRBJ1-2
CDR3nt: TGCAGTGCGGGGGGAGTGGAGGGCTACACCTTC
CDR3aa: CSAGGVEGYTF

abundance: few
len: 12
d_gene: -
v_gene: TRBV30
j_gene: TRBJ2-2
CDR3nt: TGTGCCTGGAAGCCGAACACCGGGGAGCTGTTTTTT
CDR3aa: CAWKPNTGELFF

abundance: -
len: 15
d_gene: -
v_gene: TRBV28
j_gene: TRBJ2-7
CDR3nt: TGTGCCAGCAGTTGGGGTGGGGAGTCCGCCTACGAGCAGTACTTC
CDR3aa: CASSWGGESAYEQYF

abundance: -
len: 11
d_gene: -
v_gene: TRBV7-8
j_gene: TRBJ1-2
CDR3nt: TGTGTGGTCCCCCCGGGGTCTGGCTACACCTTC
CDR3aa: CVVPPGSGYTF

abundance: -
len: 14
d_gene: -
v_gene: TRBV12-5
j_gene: TRBJ2-5
CDR3nt: TGTGCTAGTGGTTCCGACAGGGCCACGGGGGACCAGTACTTC
CDR3aa: CASGSDRATGDQYF

abundance: -
len: 15
d_gene: TRBD1
v_gene: TRBV4-1
j_gene: TRBJ2-7
CDR3nt: TGCGCCAGCAGCCAAACCGGACAGGGCGACTACGAGCAGTACTTC
CDR3aa: CASSQTGQGDYEQYF

abundance: -
len: 14
d_gene: -
v_gene: TRBV2
j_gene: TRBJ2-7
CDR3nt: TGTGCCAGCGCTGCTTTGGACAGATCCTACGAGCAGTACTTC
CDR3aa: CASAALDRSYEQYF

abundance: once
len: 15
d_gene: TRBD1
v_gene: TRBV11-2
j_gene: TRBJ2-7
CDR3nt: TGTGCCAGCAGCTTAGTGACAGGGAATGCGCGCGAGCAGTACTTC
CDR3aa: CASSLVTGNAREQYF

abundance: few
len: 17
d_gene: TRBD2
v_gene: TRBV28
j_gene: TRBJ2-7
CDR3nt: TGTGCCAGCAGTTCCCCCCCGAGCGGGAGGTACTCCTACGAGCAGTACTTC
CDR3aa: CASSSPPSGRYSYEQYF

abundance: -
len: 15
d_gene: TRBD1
v_gene: TRBV30
j_gene: TRBJ1-1
CDR3nt: TGTGCCTGGAGTGGTTTTGGACAGGGGAGCACTGAAGCTTTCTTT
CDR3aa: CAWSGFGQGSTEAFF

abundance: -
len: 13
d_gene: -
v_gene: TRBV28
j_gene: TRBJ2-1
CDR3nt: TGTGCCAGCAGTACCCCGGGGGGCTTTCATCCGTTCTTC
CDR3aa: CASSTPGGFHPFF

abundance: -
len: 14
d_gene: -
v_gene: TRBV4-3
j_gene: TRBJ1-2
CDR3nt: TGCGCCAGCAGCCAAGATCCCCGTAACTATGGCTACACCTTC
CDR3aa: CASSQDPRNYGYTF

abundance: -
len: 16
d_gene: TRBD2
v_gene: TRBV7-8
j_gene: TRBJ2-5
CDR3nt: TGTGCCAGCAGCTTCGGGGTAGCGGGGGACCAAGAGACCCAGTACTTC
CDR3aa: CASSFGVAGDQETQYF

abundance: -
len: 17
d_gene: TRBD2
v_gene: TRBV11-2
j_gene: TRBJ2-3
CDR3nt: TGTGCCAGCAGCTTAAGAGCGACTAGCGGGAGCAGAGATACGCAGTATTTT
CDR3aa: CASSLRATSGSRDTQYF

abundance: -
len: 15
d_gene: -
v_gene: TRBV6-5
j_gene: TRBJ1-3
CDR3nt: TGTGCCAGCAGTCTAGGACAGAATTCTGGAAACACCATATATTTT
CDR3aa: CASSLGQNSGNTIYF

abundance: -
len: 13
d_gene: -
v_gene: TRBV29-1
j_gene: TRBJ1-5
CDR3nt: TGCAGCGTTGGGGGAGATAGCAATCAGCCCCAGCATTTT
CDR3aa: CSVGGDSNQPQHF

abundance: -
len: 14
d_gene: TRBD1
v_gene: TRBV28
j_gene: TRBJ1-2
CDR3nt: TGTGCCAGCAGCCATGACAGGGGTTGGGGAAGCTACACCTTC
CDR3aa: CASSHDRGWGSYTF

abundance: once
len: 15
d_gene: TRBD1
v_gene: TRBV5-5
j_gene: TRBJ2-1
CDR3nt: TGTGCCAGCAGCCGGGACAGGGGTGGTTACAATGAGCAGTTCTTC
CDR3aa: CASSRDRGGYNEQFF